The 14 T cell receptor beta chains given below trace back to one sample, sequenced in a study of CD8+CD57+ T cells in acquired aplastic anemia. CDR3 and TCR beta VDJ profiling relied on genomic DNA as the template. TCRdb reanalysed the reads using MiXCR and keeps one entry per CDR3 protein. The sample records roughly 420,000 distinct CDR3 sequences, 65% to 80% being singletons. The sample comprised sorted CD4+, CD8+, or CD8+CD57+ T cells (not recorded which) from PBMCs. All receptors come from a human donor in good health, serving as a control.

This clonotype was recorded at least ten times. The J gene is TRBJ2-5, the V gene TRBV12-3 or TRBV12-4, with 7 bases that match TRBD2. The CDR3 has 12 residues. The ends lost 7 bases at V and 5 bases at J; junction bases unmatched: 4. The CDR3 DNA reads TGTGCCAGCACTTTCGGGAGGGAGACCCAGTACTTC. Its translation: CASTFGRETQYF.

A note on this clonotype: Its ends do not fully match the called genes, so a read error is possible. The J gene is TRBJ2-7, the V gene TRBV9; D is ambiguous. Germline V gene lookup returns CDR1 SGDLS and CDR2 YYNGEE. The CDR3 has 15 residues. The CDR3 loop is CASSPPVGRSYEQYF. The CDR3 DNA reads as TGTGCCAGCAGCCCCCCCGTGGGTCGCTCCTATGAGCAGTACTTC.

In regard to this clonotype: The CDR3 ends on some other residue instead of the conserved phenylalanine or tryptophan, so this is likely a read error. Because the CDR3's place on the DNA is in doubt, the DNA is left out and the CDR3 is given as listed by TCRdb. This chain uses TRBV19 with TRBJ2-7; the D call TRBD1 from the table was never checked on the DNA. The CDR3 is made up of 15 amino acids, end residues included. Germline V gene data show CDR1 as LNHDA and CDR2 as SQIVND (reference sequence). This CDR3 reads CASSISSEQYFGPGT.

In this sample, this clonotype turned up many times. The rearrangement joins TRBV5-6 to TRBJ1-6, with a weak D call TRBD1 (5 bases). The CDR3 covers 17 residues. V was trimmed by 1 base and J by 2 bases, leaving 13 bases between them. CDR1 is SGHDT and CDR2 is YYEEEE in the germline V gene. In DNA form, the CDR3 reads TGTGCCAGCAGCTTGCTGGGGCCTCCGGCCTATAATTCACCCCTCCACTTT. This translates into CASSLLGPPAYNSPLHF.

CDR3 bases: TGTGCCAGCAGCTTAGACACTCATGAACAGCAGTTTTTT. Protein product: CASSLDTHEQQFF. The V gene is TRBV7-2, the J gene TRBJ1-4; D unresolved. With 1 base removed from V and 16 bases from J, the gap between germline ends came to 16 bases. CDR3 length equals 13 residues. Germline V lookup: CDR1 SGHTA, CDR2 FQGNSA.

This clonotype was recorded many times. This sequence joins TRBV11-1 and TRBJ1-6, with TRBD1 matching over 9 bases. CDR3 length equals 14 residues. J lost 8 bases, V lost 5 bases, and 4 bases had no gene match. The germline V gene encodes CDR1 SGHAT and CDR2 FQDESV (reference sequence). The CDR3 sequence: CASSPGQGYSPLHF. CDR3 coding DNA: TGTGCCAGCAGCCCCGGACAGGGGTATTCACCCCTCCACTTT.

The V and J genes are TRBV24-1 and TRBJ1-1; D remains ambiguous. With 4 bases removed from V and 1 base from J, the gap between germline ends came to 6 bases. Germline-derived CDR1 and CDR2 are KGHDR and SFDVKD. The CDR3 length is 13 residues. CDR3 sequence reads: CATSDRQNTEAFF. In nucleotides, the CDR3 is TGTGCCACCAGTGACCGCCAGAACACTGAAGCTTTCTTT.

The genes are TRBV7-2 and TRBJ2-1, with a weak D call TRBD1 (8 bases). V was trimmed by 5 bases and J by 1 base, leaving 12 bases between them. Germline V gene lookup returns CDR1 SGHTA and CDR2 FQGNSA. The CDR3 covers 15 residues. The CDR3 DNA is TGTGCCAGCAGCACAGGGGGAGGGTCCTACAATGAGCAGTTCTTC. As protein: CASSTGGGSYNEQFF. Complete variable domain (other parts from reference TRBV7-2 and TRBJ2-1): GAGVSQSPSNKVTEKGKDVELRCDPISGHTALYWYRQSLGQGLEFLIYFQGNSAPDKSGLPSDRFSAERTGGSVSTLTIQRTQQEDSAVYLCASSTGGGSYNEQFFGPGTRLTVL.

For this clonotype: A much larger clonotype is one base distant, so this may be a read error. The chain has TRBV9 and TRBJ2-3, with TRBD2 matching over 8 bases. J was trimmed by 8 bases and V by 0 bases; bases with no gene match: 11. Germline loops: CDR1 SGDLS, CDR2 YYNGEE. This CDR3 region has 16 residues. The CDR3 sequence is CASSVVGISGAGTQYF. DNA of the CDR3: TGTGCCAGCAGCGTAGTGGGGATTAGCGGGGCTGGTACGCAGTATTTT.

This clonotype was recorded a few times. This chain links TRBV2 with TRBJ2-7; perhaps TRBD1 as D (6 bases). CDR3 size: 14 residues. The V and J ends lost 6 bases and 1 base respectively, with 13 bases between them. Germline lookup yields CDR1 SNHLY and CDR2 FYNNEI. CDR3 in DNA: TGTGCCAGCAGGAACCGGGACACATCCTACGAGCAGTACTTC. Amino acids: CASRNRDTSYEQYF.

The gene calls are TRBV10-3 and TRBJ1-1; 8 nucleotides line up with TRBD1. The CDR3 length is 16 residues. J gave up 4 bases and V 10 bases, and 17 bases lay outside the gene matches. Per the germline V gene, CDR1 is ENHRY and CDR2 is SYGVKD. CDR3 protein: CATAPGTGIMGTEAFF. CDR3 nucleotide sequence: TGTGCCACCGCCCCCGGGACAGGTATCATGGGCACTGAAGCTTTCTTT.

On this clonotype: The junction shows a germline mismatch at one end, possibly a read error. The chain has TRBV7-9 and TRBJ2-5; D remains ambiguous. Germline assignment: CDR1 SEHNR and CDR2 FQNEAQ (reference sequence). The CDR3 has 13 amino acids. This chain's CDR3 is CATSSTSEETQYF. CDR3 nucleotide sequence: TGTGCCACCAGCAGCACCTCCGAAGAGACCCAGTACTTC.

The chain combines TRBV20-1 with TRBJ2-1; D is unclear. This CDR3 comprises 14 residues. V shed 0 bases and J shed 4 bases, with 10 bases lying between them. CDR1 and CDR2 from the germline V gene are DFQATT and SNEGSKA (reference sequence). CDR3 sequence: CSARDSVAYNEQFF. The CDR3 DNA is TGCAGTGCTAGAGATAGTGTGGCTTACAATGAGCAGTTCTTC.

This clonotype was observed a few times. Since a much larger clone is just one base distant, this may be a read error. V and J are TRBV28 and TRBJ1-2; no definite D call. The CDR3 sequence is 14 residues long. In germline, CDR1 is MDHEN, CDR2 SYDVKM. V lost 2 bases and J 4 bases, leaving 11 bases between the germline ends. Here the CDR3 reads CASSLGRKLYGYTF. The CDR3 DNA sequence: TGTGCCAGCAGTTTAGGCCGAAAACTCTATGGCTACACCTTC.